These T cell receptor beta chains were read from a single sample in a study of T cell clones after liver transplantation. Clones were read by immunoSEQ multiplex PCR, and TCRdb kept only the in-frame ones, dropping some. The profile covers 85,000 to 130,000 clones, with roughly four fifths appearing a single time and roughly 0.9% taken by the ten largest. Sequencing used CD4+ T cells from blood, obtained before liver transplant. The receptor set was obtained from a human donor who received a liver transplant. CDR3s include the opening cysteine and the closing phenylalanine or tryptophan. D genes are given only for firm matches. Size tells how often a clone was seen (once, few, many) or the class of an expanded clone, and some rows leave it out.

j_call v_call clone_size d_call cdr3_length cdr3_nt cdr3_aa
TRBJ2-1 TRBV19 - TRBD2 16 TGTGCCAGTAGTTCCCCGACTAGCGCCAAGGGGAATGAGCAGTTCTTC CASSSPTSAKGNEQFF
TRBJ1-2 TRBV7-2 few - 15 TGTGCCAGCAGCCTCTCTACCGGGACCACCTATGGCTACACCTTC CASSLSTGTTYGYTF
TRBJ1-3 TRBV25-1 - - 18 TGTGCCAGCCAAGCCTCAACGGGACACCCGAGGTCTGGAAACACCATATATTTT CASQASTGHPRSGNTIYF
TRBJ2-3 TRBV27 - TRBD2 19 TGTGCCAGCAGGATTCGCCCTCGGACTAGCGGGGGAGACACAGATACGCAGTATTTT CASRIRPRTSGGDTDTQYF
TRBJ2-1 TRBV5-1 - - 15 TGCGCCAGCAGTCAGCTCGGGGGGCTCTTCCATGAGCAGTTCTTC CASSQLGGLFHEQFF
TRBJ2-2 TRBV27 - - 15 TGTGCCAGCAGTTTAACACCCCCCAAAACCGGGGAGCTGTTTTTT CASSLTPPKTGELFF
TRBJ2-7 TRBV10-3 - - 12 TGTGCCATCAGTGCACAGGGTTACGAGCAGTACTTC CAISAQGYEQYF
TRBJ2-1 TRBV7-3 - TRBD2 15 TGTGCCAGCAGCTCCGGGACTAGCGGGAGCCGTGAGCAGTTCTTC CASSSGTSGSREQFF
TRBJ2-1 TRBV19 - TRBD2 18 TGTGCCAGTAGTACCAGGGAAACTAGCGGGAGATCCTACAATGAGCAGTTCTTC CASSTRETSGRSYNEQFF
TRBJ1-1 TRBV6-6 - - 14 TGTGCCAGCAGTTACGATCCCGTGAACACTGAAGCTTTCTTT CASSYDPVNTEAFF
TRBJ2-2 TRBV27 - - 16 TGTGCCAGCAGTTCCTCAGTAACCGCGAGCACCGGGGAGCTGTTTTTT CASSSSVTASTGELFF
TRBJ2-7 TRBV9 - TRBD2 14 TGTGCCAGCAGCGCTAGCGGGGTAACCTACGAGCAGTACTTC CASSASGVTYEQYF
TRBJ2-2 TRBV2 few - 14 TGTGCCAGCGAAGCGCTAATAAACACCGGGGAGCTGTTTTTT CASEALINTGELFF
TRBJ1-5 TRBV7-2 once - 15 TGTGCCAGCAGCTTAACGACAGTAGGTAATCAGCCCCAGCATTTT CASSLTTVGNQPQHF
TRBJ2-3 TRBV6-1 few - 13 TGTGCCATGCAGGGGATACACACAGATACGCAGTATTTT CAMQGIHTDTQYF
TRBJ1-2 TRBV7-2 few TRBD1 15 TGTGCCAGCAGCTTCCCCCAGGGGGGGCTAGATGGCTACACCTTC CASSFPQGGLDGYTF
TRBJ1-2 TRBV2 - - 13 TGTGCCAGCAGTTACGGAGGACAGAGCGGCTACACCTTC CASSYGGQSGYTF
TRBJ2-1 TRBV20-1 - - 10 TGCAGTGCTAGAAACAATGAGCAGTTCTTC CSARNNEQFF
TRBJ1-4 TRBV5-4 - - 16 TGTGCCAGCAGCCCGACCCCCGACAGAGCTCGTGAAAAACTGTTTTTT CASSPTPDRAREKLFF
TRBJ2-7 TRBV9 - TRBD2 14 TGTGCCAGCAGCCCCTTAGCGGGAGGGGGGGAGCAGTACTTC CASSPLAGGGEQYF
TRBJ1-2 TRBV7-2 - - 14 TGTGCCAGCAGCCCCCGGACAGCAGCCTATGGCTACACCTTC CASSPRTAAYGYTF
TRBJ2-3 TRBV9 - - 15 TGTGCCAGCAGCGTAGCTAGCGCGAGCACAGATACGCAGTATTTT CASSVASASTDTQYF
TRBJ1-1 TRBV29-1 - TRBD1 13 TGCAGCGTGAACGACAGGGTGAACACTGAAGCTTTCTTT CSVNDRVNTEAFF
TRBJ2-1 TRBV27 - TRBD2 14 TGTGCCAGCAGCCGAACTAGCGGGAAGCTTGAGCAGTTCTTC CASSRTSGKLEQFF
TRBJ1-1 TRBV19 once - 12 TGTGCAAGTAGGTTCAGGGACACTGAAGCTTTCTTT CASRFRDTEAFF
TRBJ1-1 TRBV4-3 - TRBD1 13 TGCGCCAGCAGCGGACAGGGGGCCTCTGAAGCTTTCTTT CASSGQGASEAFF
TRBJ2-7 TRBV10-3 - TRBD1 11 TGTGCCATCTCACAGGGGGGCGAGCAGTACTTC CAISQGGEQYF
TRBJ2-1 TRBV2 once TRBD1 15 TGTGCCAGCAGCCCTGACAGGGGCGGTTTAATTGAGCAGTTCTTC CASSPDRGGLIEQFF
TRBJ2-2 TRBV11-2 - - 14 TGTGCCAGCAGCATCCGGGACAAATCCGGGGAGCTGTTTTTT CASSIRDKSGELFF
TRBJ2-3 TRBV7-7 - TRBD1 14 TGTGCCAGCAGCTTGACAGGGGGCACAGATACGCAGTATTTT CASSLTGGTDTQYF
TRBJ2-3 TRBV6-1 - - 12 TGTGCCAGCAGCGACGACCTGGGTACGCAGTATTTT CASSDDLGTQYF
TRBJ2-5 TRBV5-1 few TRBD1 18 TGCGCCAGCAGCTTTCAATTCCCGGGACAGGGGACGGGAGAGACCCAGTACTTC CASSFQFPGQGTGETQYF
TRBJ2-7 TRBV27 - TRBD2 15 TGTGCCAGCAGTTCCCCGGGTAGCGGGAGGAGGGAGCAGTACTTC CASSSPGSGRREQYF
TRBJ1-3 TRBV28 once TRBD1 15 TGTGCCAGCAGTCGTCGACAGGGGAACGGAAACACCATATATTTT CASSRRQGNGNTIYF
TRBJ1-6 TRBV2 - - 13 TGTGTGAAGGGTAGCTCCTATAATTCACCCCTCCACTTT CVKGSSYNSPLHF
TRBJ1-2 TRBV10-1 - - 13 TGCGCCAGCAGTGAGCAGAAGTTGTATGGCTACACCTTC CASSEQKLYGYTF
TRBJ2-3 TRBV7-2 - - 12 TGTGCCAGCAGCTCGCTAGGGGATACGCAGTATTTT CASSSLGDTQYF
TRBJ2-2 TRBV28 once - 14 TGTGCCAGCAGCCTTACCGGGGCCACCGGGGAGCTGTTTTTT CASSLTGATGELFF
TRBJ2-1 TRBV5-1 few - 12 TGCGCCAGCAGCAAAGTACTTAATGAGCAGTTCTTC CASSKVLNEQFF
TRBJ2-1 TRBV7-6 - - 15 TGTGCCAGCAGCTACTTAGTGGGGCCGGGAAATGAGCAGTTCTTC CASSYLVGPGNEQFF
TRBJ2-7 TRBV7-2 - - 12 TGTGCCAGCAGTTTCAATTCTTACGAGCAGTACTTC CASSFNSYEQYF
TRBJ2-7 TRBV7-2 few - 13 TGTGCCAGCAGCGTTTTAGGTGTAAACGAGCAGTACTTC CASSVLGVNEQYF